One T cell receptor beta chain is described in this entry. The data were produced by immunoSEQ multiplex PCR, yet TCRdb's version contains in-frame clones alone and is incomplete. The data contain roughly 77,000 clones, more than 90% of them singletons. These data belong to a study of T cell changes during pregnancy in multiple sclerosis. J was trimmed by 4 bases and V by 7 bases; bases with no gene match: 10. This CDR3 is 16 amino acids long. Per germline, CDR1 LNHDA and CDR2 SQIVND (reference sequence). This specimen consisted of peripheral blood, obtained in the second trimester of pregnancy. J is TRBJ2-6 and V is TRBV19, with 7 nucleotides matching TRBD2. The receptor was isolated from a female donor with multiple sclerosis, enrolled in a pregnancy study. The chain's CDR3 is CASTASGGAGANVLTF. The CDR3, as DNA: TGTGCCAGTACCGCGTCGGGGGGAGCAGGGGCCAACGTCCTGACTTTC.